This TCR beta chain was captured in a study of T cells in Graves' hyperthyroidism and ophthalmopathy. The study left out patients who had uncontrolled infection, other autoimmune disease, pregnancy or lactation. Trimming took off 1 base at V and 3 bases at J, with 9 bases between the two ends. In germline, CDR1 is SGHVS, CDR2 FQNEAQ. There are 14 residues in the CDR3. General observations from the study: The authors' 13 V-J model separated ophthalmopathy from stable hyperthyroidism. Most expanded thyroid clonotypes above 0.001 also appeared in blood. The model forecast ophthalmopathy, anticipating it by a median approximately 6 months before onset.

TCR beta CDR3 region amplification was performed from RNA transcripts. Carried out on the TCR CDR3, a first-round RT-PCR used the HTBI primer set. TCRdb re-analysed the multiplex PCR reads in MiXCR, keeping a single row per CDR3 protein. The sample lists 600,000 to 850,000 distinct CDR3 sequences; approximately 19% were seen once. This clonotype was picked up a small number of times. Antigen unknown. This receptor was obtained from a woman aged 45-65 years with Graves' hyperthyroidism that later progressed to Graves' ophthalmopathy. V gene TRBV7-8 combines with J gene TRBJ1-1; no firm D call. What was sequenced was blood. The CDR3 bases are TGTGCCAGCAGCTTAGACTTAGATTACACTGAAGCTTTCTTT. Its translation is CASSLDLDYTEAFF.